These 28 T cell receptor beta chains were all obtained from the same sample, sequenced in a study of sequential checkpoint blockade in melanoma. Treatment defined: randomized to nivolumab then ipilimumab (arm A) or the reverse (arm B). Profiling relied on immunoSEQ multiplex PCR, and the TCRdb table lists in-frame clones only, not all of them. Of about 28,000 clones detected, about 83% appear once; the ten largest clones hold 17%. The input for sequencing was CD8+ T cells sorted from blood (inferred from file names), taken from a patient given nivolumab and ipilimumab in sequence. The receptors shown here come from a human donor with melanoma.

The CDR3 here is CASSGQGYGYTF. Written as DNA, the CDR3 is TGTGCCAGCAGTGGACAGGGCTATGGCTACACCTTC. This chain connects TRBV6-5 to TRBJ1-2; 8 bases line up with TRBD1. Germline values: CDR1 MNHEY, CDR2 SVGAGI. The CDR3 consists of 12 residues. V trimming: 5 bases; J trimming: 4 bases; junction bases outside the gene matches: 0.

The chain is built from TRBV4-3 and TRBJ2-3; D perhaps matches TRBD2 (5 bases). The germline CDR1 and CDR2 sequences are LGHNA and YSLEER. The V end was cut by 4 bases, the J end by 1 base, with 9 bases between. The CDR3 has 14 amino acids. CDR3 protein: CASSRLTGTDTQYF. DNA of the CDR3: TGCGCCAGCAGCCGACTAACAGGCACAGATACGCAGTATTTT.

As for this clone: The identical CDR3 is also encoded by other nucleotide sequences in the sample. The chain employs TRBV11-2 and TRBJ2-1, with 9 bases aligning to TRBD2. J gave up 10 bases and V 7 bases, and 11 bases lay outside the gene matches. The germline V gene has CDR1 SGHAT and CDR2 FQNNGV. The CDR3 loop spans 14 amino acids. The CDR3 bases are TGTGCCAGCACTCATGCGGGGGGGCTAAAAGAGCAGTTCTTC. Protein: CASTHAGGLKEQFF.

The chain's CDR3 is CASSLTGGTNEKLFF. CDR3 nucleotides: TGTGCCAGCAGCTTGACAGGGGGAACTAATGAAAAACTGTTTTTT. This chain connects TRBV5-6 to TRBJ1-4; 8 nucleotides agree with TRBD1. CDR1 is SGHDT, CDR2 YYEEEE, per germline. The length of the CDR3 is 15 residues. The trim removed 1 base at V and 1 base at J, leaving 0 bases unmatched.

V and J are TRBV7-8 and TRBJ2-2; 9 nucleotides match TRBD2. The CDR3 extends over 17 amino acids. Germline V gene sequence: CDR1 SGHVS, CDR2 FQNEAQ. The V segment lost 2 bases and the J segment 0 bases; nucleotides outside the gene matches: 4. The CDR3 nucleotides read TGTGCCAGCAGCTTACTAATAGCGGGAGCGAACACCGGGGAGCTGTTTTTT. Its protein product is CASSLLIAGANTGELFF.

This sequence joins TRBV15 and TRBJ2-5; tentatively, D is TRBD1 (5 bases). The germline V and J ends were trimmed by 0 bases and 1 base, with 12 bases remaining between them. CDR1 is LNHNV and CDR2 is YYDKDF in the germline V gene (reference sequence). The CDR3 contains 16 residues. The CDR3 loop is CATSREWAGPQETQYF. The CDR3 DNA reads as TGTGCCACCAGCAGAGAGTGGGCAGGGCCCCAAGAGACCCAGTACTTC.

Relative to its sample, this clone is medium-sized. V usage is TRBV19 and J usage is TRBJ2-3; D not certain. Trimming took off 4 bases at V and 10 bases at J, with 12 bases between the two ends. Germline CDR1 and CDR2: LNHDA and SQIVND (reference sequence). This CDR3 is built from 12 residues. The CDR3 loop is CASSTGSYAQYF. As DNA, the CDR3 is TGTGCCAGTAGTACCGGGTCCTATGCGCAGTATTTT.

As for this clone: The same CDR3 arises from other DNA sequences in this sample as well. The chain employs TRBV19 and TRBJ2-1, with 8 nucleotides matching TRBD2. J gave up 5 bases and V 8 bases, and 5 bases lay outside the gene matches. The CDR3 has 13 amino acids. Germline loops: CDR1 LNHDA, CDR2 SQIVND (reference sequence). CDR3 in DNA: TGTGCCAGTCTCGGGACTAGAGACAATGAGCAGTTCTTC. This encodes CASLGTRDNEQFF.

The V gene is TRBV7-9, the J gene TRBJ2-7; D might be TRBD1 (6 bases). V lost 7 bases, J lost 0 bases, and 13 bases lay in between. This CDR3 spans 14 amino acids. From germline, CDR1 is SEHNR and CDR2 FQNEAQ (reference sequence). As DNA, the CDR3 is TGTGCCAGCAAACAACAGGGCGACTCCTACGAGCAGTACTTC. The encoded protein is CASKQQGDSYEQYF.

This clone is a singleton in its sample. This sequence joins TRBV6-1 and TRBJ2-7; D gene unclear. V was pared by 3 bases and J by 1 base, with 10 bases between. Germline V gene lookup returns CDR1 MNHNS and CDR2 SASEGT. The CDR3 is 14 residues long. The CDR3 nucleotides read TGTGCCAGCAGTGATCTTACGGAGTCCTACGAGCAGTACTTC. Residues: CASSDLTESYEQYF.

The chain carries TRBV28 and TRBJ1-1; TRBD1 might be the D (5 bases). Germline CDR1 MDHEN, CDR2 SYDVKM. Trimming left V 6 bases short and J 4 bases short, with 18 bases between. This CDR3 has 15 amino acids. The CDR3 region has the DNA TGTGCCAGCAGGAGAAGGTTGGGGGGGGGCACTGAAGCTTTCTTT. Encoded protein: CASRRRLGGGTEAFF.

This clone was observed once. The V and J genes are TRBV7-6 and TRBJ1-2; D is unclear. This CDR3 contains 15 residues. Trimming removed 5 bases at V and 2 bases at J, with 15 bases between. The germline V gene has CDR1 SGHVS and CDR2 FNYEAQ. For the CDR3, the DNA is TGTGCCAGCAGCCCAAGGCCCACCGGGAACTATGGCTACACCTTC. Encoded protein: CASSPRPTGNYGYTF.

The chain has TRBV6-6 and TRBJ2-7; D is possibly TRBD1 (6 bases). The CDR3 is 16 amino acids. Looked up from germline, CDR1 is MNHNY and CDR2 is SVGAGI (reference sequence). V was shortened by 4 bases and J by 0 bases, with 16 bases between the two germline ends. The CDR3 loop is CASSFTSDRVSYEQYF. The CDR3 DNA is TGTGCCAGCAGTTTCACCTCGGACAGAGTCTCCTACGAGCAGTACTTC.

This clone was found once. The chain joins TRBV7-6 to TRBJ2-3, with TRBD2 as a possible D gene (6 bases). Per germline, CDR1 SGHVS and CDR2 FNYEAQ. Trimming removed 1 base at V and 5 bases at J, with 19 bases between. CDR3 length equals 17 residues. Here the CDR3 reads CASSLGSGRPWGDTQYF. The CDR3 bases are TGTGCCAGCAGCTTAGGAAGCGGGCGCCCCTGGGGAGATACGCAGTATTTT.

CDR3 DNA: TGTGCCAGCAGCTTGGGCACTCATACGCAGTATTTT. It translates to CASSLGTHTQYF. The chain couples TRBV5-6 to TRBJ2-3; D not certain. The V end was cut by 0 bases, the J end by 7 bases, with 6 bases between. Per the germline V gene, CDR1 is SGHDT and CDR2 is YYEEEE. The CDR3 spans 12 residues. Full variable domain (outside the CDR3, taken from reference TRBV5-6 and TRBJ2-3): DAGVTQSPTHLIKTRGQQVTLRCSPKSGHDTVSWYQQALGQGPQFIFQYYEEEERQRGNFPDRFSGHQFPNYSSELNVNALLLGDSALYLCASSLGTHTQYFGPGTRLTVL.

The sample holds one count of this clone. The rearrangement links TRBV15 to TRBJ2-1; perhaps TRBD1 as D (5 bases). Germline V gene lookup returns CDR1 LNHNV and CDR2 YYDKDF (reference sequence). Trimming cost V 6 bases and J 2 bases, with 8 bases left between them. The CDR3 totals 13 residues. The CDR3 region has the DNA TGTGCCACCAGGGGGCTCCCCTACAATGAGCAGTTCTTC. This translates into CATRGLPYNEQFF.

The chain is built from TRBV29-1 and TRBJ2-3; weak D call: TRBD2 (5 bases). V was clipped by 6 bases and J by 2 bases, with 12 bases between them. CDR1 is SQVTM, CDR2 ANQGSEA, per germline. The CDR3 runs to 13 residues. As DNA, the CDR3 is TGCAGCGTCTCAAGCGGACCCACAGATACGCAGTATTTT. The encoded protein is CSVSSGPTDTQYF.

As regards this clone: The germline gene is not matched at one end of the junction; a read error may be the cause. The rearrangement joins TRBV7-7 to TRBJ2-5; 11 bases align to TRBD1. The germline V gene encodes CDR1 SSHAT and CDR2 FNYEAQ (reference sequence). The CDR3 totals 15 residues. The CDR3 DNA is TGTGCTAGCAGCATAGGGACAGGGGGTTTGGAGACCCAGTACTTC. Protein product: CASSIGTGGLETQYF.

This clone was seen a handful of times. Here the CDR3 reads CASSGSGVRYGYTF. The CDR3 DNA reads TGTGCCAGTAGTGGTTCGGGGGTAAGGTATGGCTACACCTTC. The V call is TRBV19, the J call TRBJ1-2, with D perhaps matching TRBD1 (5 bases). The V end was cut by 5 bases, the J end by 5 bases, with 15 bases between. The CDR3 consists of 14 residues. Per germline, CDR1 LNHDA and CDR2 SQIVND (reference sequence).

This chain joins TRBV9 and TRBJ2-2, with 7 bases aligning to TRBD2. Germline CDR1 SGDLS, CDR2 YYNGEE. The CDR3 sequence is 14 residues long. Trimming removed 0 bases from V and 4 bases from J; junction bases left unmatched: 0. The chain's CDR3 is CASSVGEGTGELFF. In DNA form, the CDR3 reads TGTGCCAGCAGCGTAGGGGAGGGCACCGGGGAGCTGTTTTTT. The full variable domain, its missing parts supplied by reference TRBV9 and TRBJ2-2, is DSGVTQTPKHLITATGQRVTLRCSPRSGDLSVYWYQQSLDQGLQFLIQYYNGEERAKGNILERFSAQQFPDLHSELNLSSLELGDSALYFCASSVGEGTGELFFGEGSRLTVL.

This chain joins TRBV19 and TRBJ1-2; no clear D. This CDR3 is built from 14 residues. Per germline, CDR1 LNHDA and CDR2 SQIVND (reference sequence). Trimming removed 0 bases at V and 4 bases at J, with 9 bases between. CDR3: CASSIDPGVYGYTF. The DNA of the CDR3 is TGTGCCAGTAGTATAGATCCCGGGGTCTATGGCTACACCTTC. Full variable domain (remainder filled in from reference TRBV19 and TRBJ1-2): DGGITQSPKYLFRKEGQNVTLSCEQNLNHDAMYWYRQDPGQGLRLIYYSQIVNDFQKGDIAEGYSVSREKKESFPLTVTSAQKNPTAFYLCASSIDPGVYGYTFGSGTRLTVV.

V is TRBV5-6 and J is TRBJ2-3; 13 nucleotides match TRBD2. There are 15 residues in the CDR3. The germline CDR1 and CDR2 sequences are SGHDT and YYEEEE. V shed 7 bases, J shed 0 bases, and the junction held 2 bases outside the gene matches. CDR3 coding DNA: TGTGCCAGCGGACTAGCGGGGGTTAGCACAGATACGCAGTATTTT. Protein sequence: CASGLAGVSTDTQYF.

The chain combines TRBV9 with TRBJ2-7; 8 bases line up with TRBD2. The CDR3 sequence is 16 residues long. The V gene's germline CDR1 is SGDLS and CDR2 YYNGEE. The V and J ends lost 4 bases and 6 bases, in that order; junction bases with no gene match: 15. For the CDR3, the DNA is TGTGCCAGCAGCCTCGGAGGTGCGGGGGGCGGGGTCGAGCAGTACTTC. This encodes CASSLGGAGGGVEQYF.

This chain joins TRBV19 and TRBJ2-7, with 7 bases lining up with TRBD1. CDR3 length: 12 amino acids. Germline CDR1 is LNHDA and CDR2 is SQIVND (reference sequence). The junction had 4 bases not matched to a gene; V was cut back by 5 bases and J by 6 bases. Written as DNA, the CDR3 is TGTGCCAGTAGTTACCCAGGGGGCGAGCAGTACTTC. The encoded protein is CASSYPGGEQYF. Full variable domain (remainder filled in from reference TRBV19 and TRBJ2-7): DGGITQSPKYLFRKEGQNVTLSCEQNLNHDAMYWYRQDPGQGLRLIYYSQIVNDFQKGDIAEGYSVSREKKESFPLTVTSAQKNPTAFYLCASSYPGGEQYFGPGTRLTVT.

V usage is TRBV11-2 and J usage is TRBJ2-2; no firm D call. This CDR3 region has 13 residues. The V end was cut by 5 bases, the J end by 7 bases, with 11 bases between. Germline V CDR1 and CDR2: SGHAT, FQNNGV. CDR3 residues: CASSLTWSGELFF. In DNA form, the CDR3 reads TGTGCCAGCAGCCTGACCTGGAGCGGGGAGCTGTTTTTT.

V usage is TRBV9 and J usage is TRBJ2-3; the match to TRBD2 covers 8 bases. This CDR3 spans 16 amino acids. The germline CDR1 and CDR2 sequences are SGDLS and YYNGEE. V gave up 4 bases and J gave up 0 bases; unmatched junction bases: 7. The CDR3 spells CASSLPTSDSTDTQYF. In DNA form, the CDR3 reads TGTGCCAGCAGCTTACCGACTAGCGACAGCACAGATACGCAGTATTTT.

V is TRBV27 and J is TRBJ1-5, with 7 nucleotides matching TRBD1. After removal of 3 bases from V and 1 base from J, the junction contained 3 bases not matched to a gene. In germline, CDR1 is MNHEY, CDR2 SMNVEV (reference sequence). The CDR3 extends over 15 amino acids. The CDR3 sequence: CASSFGGGSNQPQHF. CDR3 nucleotide sequence: TGTGCCAGCAGTTTTGGAGGGGGCAGCAATCAGCCCCAGCATTTT.

The J gene is TRBJ2-1, the V gene TRBV27; 9 positions match TRBD2. The CDR3 contains 17 residues. The V segment lost 1 base and the J segment 2 bases; nucleotides outside the gene matches: 6. Germline CDR1 and CDR2: MNHEY and SMNVEV (reference sequence). As DNA, the CDR3 is TGTGCCAGCAGTTTATACGTGACTAGCGGTACCTACAATGAGCAGTTCTTC. Its translation is CASSLYVTSGTYNEQFF.